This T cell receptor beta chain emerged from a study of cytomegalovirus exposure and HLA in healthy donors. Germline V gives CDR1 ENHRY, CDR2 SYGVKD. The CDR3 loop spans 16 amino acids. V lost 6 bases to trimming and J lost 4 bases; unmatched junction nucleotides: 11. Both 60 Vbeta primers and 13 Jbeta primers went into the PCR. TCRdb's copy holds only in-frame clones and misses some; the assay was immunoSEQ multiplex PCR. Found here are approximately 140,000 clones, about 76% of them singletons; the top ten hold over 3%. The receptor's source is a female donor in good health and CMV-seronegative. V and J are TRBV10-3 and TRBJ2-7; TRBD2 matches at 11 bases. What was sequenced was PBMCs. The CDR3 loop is CAIRGPTSGSNYEQYF. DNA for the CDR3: TGTGCCATCAGGGGGCCCACTAGCGGGAGTAATTACGAGCAGTACTTC.